This T cell receptor (beta chain) was obtained from a study of metastatic and nonmetastatic thyroid tumors. Looking at the study overall: Repertoires from malignant and benign thyroid patients were compared across blood and tumor or nodule tissue. Regarding the study as a whole: Benign nodules reportedly had significantly lower TCR beta diversity than malignant thyroid tumors in blood and tumor.

The CDR3 contains 15 residues. Trimming shortened V by 2 bases and J by 5 bases, and 16 bases separated the two germline ends. Germline V gives CDR1 KGHSH, CDR2 LQKENI. In the source study's methods: Researchers built a distant-metastasis classifier for papillary thyroid cancer that drew on CDR3 differences across clinicopathological groups. Using MiXCR, TCRdb re-called clones from the PCR reads. TCRdb, rather than the study authors, made the V and J calls. Of about 23,000 clones in the sample, 13% to 15% were seen once. Nobody among the patients had been given any treatment before thyroid surgery. This clone has a count of ten or more. Antigen specificity is unknown.

This chain uses TRBV18 with TRBJ2-7, with D tentatively TRBD2 (6 bases). The specimen sequenced was tumor tissue. The TCR comes from a female donor with papillary thyroid cancer or a benign thyroid nodule (not recorded which). Some clones in this sample may be carry-over from other donors' samples. The CDR3 nucleotides read TGTGCCAGCTCACCAGGGACGGGAGTCGGAGACGAGCAGTACTTC. As protein: CASSPGTGVGDEQYF.